The sequence of this T cell receptor beta chain was determined in a study of control samples from healthy donors and cancer patients. Repertoires were generated with immunoSEQ multiplex PCR, while TCRdb's copy carries only in-frame clones and drops some. Among about 110,000 clones listed, approximately 84% were seen once. Trimming stripped 3 bases from V and 6 bases from J, with 10 bases between. The CDR3 extends over 13 amino acids. CDR1 is MRHNA, CDR2 SNTAGT, per germline. The V gene is TRBV6-4, the J gene TRBJ2-3; a possible D gene is TRBD1 (5 bases). Specimen: blood. The receptor was isolated from a man aged 18 to 30 in good health. The CDR3 DNA reads TGTGCCAGCAGTGAACAGCAGGGCGATACGCAGTATTTT. This sequence encodes CASSEQQGDTQYF.